A selection of T cell receptor beta chains follows, all from one sample in a study of blood T cell repertoires in COVID-19. This table comes from immunoSEQ multiplex PCR, and its TCRdb copy is limited to in-frame clones, with some not included. Of some 90,000 clones listed, about 84% are singletons. Sequencing used peripheral blood. The origin of the receptors is a man between 60 and 75 years old with acute or convalescent COVID-19. The CDR3 runs from the conserved cysteine through the conserved F or W. Each record gives: V gene, D gene, clone size, J gene, CDR3 DNA, CDR3 protein. D genes are given only for firm matches. Clone size is stated in some rows and not others, as once, few, many or a class when expanded.

v_gene: TRBV28
d_gene: NA
abundance: NA
j_gene: TRBJ2-7
CDR3nt: TGTGCCAGCAGCGCGGGACCGGTTAGCTACGAGCAGTACTTC
CDR3aa: CASSAGPVSYEQYF

v_gene: TRBV4-1
d_gene: NA
abundance: NA
j_gene: TRBJ2-1
CDR3nt: TGCGCCAGCAGCTTTGGGGGGGGCCCCTACAATGAGCAGTTCTTC
CDR3aa: CASSFGGGPYNEQFF

v_gene: TRBV27
d_gene: NA
abundance: NA
j_gene: TRBJ2-4
CDR3nt: TGTGCCAGCAGTTTTTGGGGTGGACAGACTACCAAAAACATTCAGTACTTC
CDR3aa: CASSFWGGQTTKNIQYF

v_gene: TRBV9
d_gene: NA
abundance: NA
j_gene: TRBJ1-2
CDR3nt: TGTGCCAGCAGCGCTACTAACTATGGCTACACCTTC
CDR3aa: CASSATNYGYTF

v_gene: TRBV19
d_gene: NA
abundance: NA
j_gene: TRBJ1-2
CDR3nt: TGTGCCAGTATCCCCAAGAAACAGGGACAAGCTAACTATGGCTACACCTTC
CDR3aa: CASIPKKQGQANYGYTF

v_gene: TRBV27
d_gene: TRBD2
abundance: NA
j_gene: TRBJ2-7
CDR3nt: TGTGCCAGCAGTTTGCGGGGACTAGCGGGAGGGACGCAGTACTTC
CDR3aa: CASSLRGLAGGTQYF

v_gene: TRBV5-4
d_gene: TRBD1
abundance: NA
j_gene: TRBJ1-4
CDR3nt: TGTGCCAGCAGCAAGGGACAGGGGGCGGGTGAAAAACTGTTTTTT
CDR3aa: CASSKGQGAGEKLFF

v_gene: TRBV12-3/TRBV12-4
d_gene: NA
abundance: NA
j_gene: TRBJ2-7
CDR3nt: TGTGCCAGCAGTCTCGGGTACGAGCAGTACTTC
CDR3aa: CASSLGYEQYF

v_gene: TRBV7-8
d_gene: TRBD1
abundance: NA
j_gene: TRBJ1-4
CDR3nt: TGTGCCAGCAGCCCCGTCAGGGGGCAGGGGGCTAATGAAAAACTGTTTTTT
CDR3aa: CASSPVRGQGANEKLFF

v_gene: TRBV10-3
d_gene: TRBD2
abundance: once
j_gene: TRBJ2-7
CDR3nt: TGTGCCATCAGTGAGTCTAGCGGGGGGGGCGGAGAGCAGTACTTC
CDR3aa: CAISESSGGGGEQYF

v_gene: TRBV19
d_gene: NA
abundance: NA
j_gene: TRBJ2-7
CDR3nt: TGTGCCGGGTTCGACGAATACAGCCCCTACGAGCAGTACTTC
CDR3aa: CAGFDEYSPYEQYF

v_gene: TRBV10-3
d_gene: NA
abundance: NA
j_gene: TRBJ2-3
CDR3nt: TGTGCCATCAGTGAGCCGACAGGTCGCACAGATACGCAGTATTTT
CDR3aa: CAISEPTGRTDTQYF

v_gene: TRBV11-1
d_gene: NA
abundance: NA
j_gene: TRBJ1-5
CDR3nt: TGTGCCAGCAGCTTACGGGGGGGCAATCAGCCCCAGCATTTT
CDR3aa: CASSLRGGNQPQHF

v_gene: TRBV18
d_gene: NA
abundance: NA
j_gene: TRBJ1-5
CDR3nt: TGTGCCAGCTCACCGCAGGGTTTGTATCAGCCCCAGCATTTT
CDR3aa: CASSPQGLYQPQHF

v_gene: TRBV4-2
d_gene: NA
abundance: few
j_gene: TRBJ2-7
CDR3nt: TGTGCCAGCAGCCTCGAGCCTACAGCTTACTACGAGCAGTACTTC
CDR3aa: CASSLEPTAYYEQYF

v_gene: TRBV20-1
d_gene: NA
abundance: NA
j_gene: TRBJ2-7
CDR3nt: TGCAGTGCCAACAGGGATCACGAGCAGTACTTC
CDR3aa: CSANRDHEQYF

v_gene: TRBV7-3
d_gene: NA
abundance: once
j_gene: TRBJ1-1
CDR3nt: TGTGCCAGCAGCTCCTCAGGGGCAAAAGCTTTCTTT
CDR3aa: CASSSSGAKAFF

v_gene: TRBV7-2
d_gene: NA
abundance: few
j_gene: TRBJ1-3
CDR3nt: TGTGCCAGCAGCTTAGGCCACAGTGCCATCCAAAACACCATATATTTT
CDR3aa: CASSLGHSAIQNTIYF

v_gene: TRBV5-1
d_gene: NA
abundance: NA
j_gene: TRBJ2-4
CDR3nt: TGCGCCAGCAGAACGACAGGTGAGGACATTCAGTACTTC
CDR3aa: CASRTTGEDIQYF

v_gene: TRBV5-1
d_gene: TRBD1
abundance: NA
j_gene: TRBJ2-7
CDR3nt: TGCGCCAGCAGCCCGGGACAGGCGAACTACGAGCAGTACTTC
CDR3aa: CASSPGQANYEQYF

v_gene: TRBV5-1
d_gene: NA
abundance: NA
j_gene: TRBJ1-1
CDR3nt: TGCGCCAGCAGCTTGGGGACAGATCAAACTGAAGCTTTCTTT
CDR3aa: CASSLGTDQTEAFF

v_gene: TRBV7-9
d_gene: TRBD1
abundance: NA
j_gene: TRBJ1-6
CDR3nt: TGTGCCAGCAGCTTTACAGGGGATGCTTCACCCCTCCACTTT
CDR3aa: CASSFTGDASPLHF

v_gene: TRBV5-1
d_gene: TRBD1
abundance: NA
j_gene: TRBJ2-1
CDR3nt: TGCGCCAGCAGCATCCGGGACAGGGCTCCCAATGAGCAGTTCTTC
CDR3aa: CASSIRDRAPNEQFF

v_gene: TRBV7-9
d_gene: TRBD2
abundance: few
j_gene: TRBJ2-5
CDR3nt: TGTGCCAGCAGCGGCACGCCGGGACTAGCTGCTAAAGAGACCCAGTACTTC
CDR3aa: CASSGTPGLAAKETQYF

v_gene: TRBV20-1
d_gene: NA
abundance: NA
j_gene: TRBJ2-7
CDR3nt: TGCAGTGCTAGTTGGGAGGCAGCCTACGAGCAGTACTTC
CDR3aa: CSASWEAAYEQYF

v_gene: TRBV5-5
d_gene: NA
abundance: NA
j_gene: TRBJ2-2
CDR3nt: TGTGCCAGCAGCTCTGGGGCTCGACGTGCGAACACCGGGGAGCTGTTTTTT
CDR3aa: CASSSGARRANTGELFF

v_gene: TRBV11-2
d_gene: NA
abundance: NA
j_gene: TRBJ2-5
CDR3nt: TGTGCCAGCAGCTTAGGAGGGCTATTACAAGAGACCCAGTACTTC
CDR3aa: CASSLGGLLQETQYF